This T cell receptor (beta chain) appears in the sequencing data of a study of identical twins. Trimming cost V 7 bases and J 11 bases, with 20 bases left between them. The CDR3 contains 12 residues. Germline assignment: CDR1 DFQATT and CDR2 SNEGSKA (reference sequence). Each CDR3 protein gets one entry after TCRdb re-called the 5' RACE reads with MiXCR. The sample has fewer than 500,000 distinct CDR3 sequences, 20% to 25% seen once. Another study also made use of these data, one on T cells expressing NK-cell markers. That source reports: In a handful of donors, dominant CD3+CD56+NKG2C+ clones formed about 1.0-8% of CD8+ cells.

The chain has TRBV20-1 and TRBJ1-1; the D gene is possibly TRBD1 (5 bases). This receptor was identified in a woman under 30 in good health. Source material: CD4+ T cells sorted from blood. This chain's CDR3 is CSGLGTAFSAFF. CDR3 nucleotides: TGCAGTGGGTTAGGGACGGCCTTCAGCGCTTTCTTT.